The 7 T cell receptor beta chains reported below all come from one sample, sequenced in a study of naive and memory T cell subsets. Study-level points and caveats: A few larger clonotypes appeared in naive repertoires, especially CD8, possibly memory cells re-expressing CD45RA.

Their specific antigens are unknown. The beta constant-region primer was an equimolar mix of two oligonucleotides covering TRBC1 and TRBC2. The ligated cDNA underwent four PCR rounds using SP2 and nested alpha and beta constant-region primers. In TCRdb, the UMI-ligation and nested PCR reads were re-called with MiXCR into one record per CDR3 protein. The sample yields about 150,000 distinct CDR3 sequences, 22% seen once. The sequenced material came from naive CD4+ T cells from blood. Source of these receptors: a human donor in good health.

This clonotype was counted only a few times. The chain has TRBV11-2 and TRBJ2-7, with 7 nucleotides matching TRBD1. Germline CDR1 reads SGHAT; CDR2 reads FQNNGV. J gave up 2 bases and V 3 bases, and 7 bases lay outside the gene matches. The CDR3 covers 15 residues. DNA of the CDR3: TGTGCCAGCAGCTTCTTCCAGGGGGAAACCTACGAGCAGTACTTC. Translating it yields CASSFFQGETYEQYF.

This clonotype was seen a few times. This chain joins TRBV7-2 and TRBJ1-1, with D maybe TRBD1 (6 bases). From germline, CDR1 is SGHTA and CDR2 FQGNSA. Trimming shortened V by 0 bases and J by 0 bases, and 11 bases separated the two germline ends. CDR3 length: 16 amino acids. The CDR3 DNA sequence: TGTGCCAGCAGCTTAGCTGCGGGGGCCCTGAACACTGAAGCTTTCTTT. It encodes CASSLAAGALNTEAFF.

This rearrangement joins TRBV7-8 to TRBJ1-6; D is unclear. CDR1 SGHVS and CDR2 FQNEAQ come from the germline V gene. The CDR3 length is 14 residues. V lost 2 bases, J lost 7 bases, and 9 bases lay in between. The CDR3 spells CASSLKRFNSPLHF. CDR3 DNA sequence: TGTGCCAGCAGCTTAAAAAGGTTCAATTCACCCCTCCACTTT.

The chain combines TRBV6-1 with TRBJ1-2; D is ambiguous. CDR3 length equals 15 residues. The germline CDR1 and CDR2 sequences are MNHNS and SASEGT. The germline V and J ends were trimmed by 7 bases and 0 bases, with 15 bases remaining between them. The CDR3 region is CASTARQTPNYGYTF. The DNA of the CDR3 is TGTGCCAGCACCGCTAGACAAACGCCTAACTATGGCTACACCTTC.

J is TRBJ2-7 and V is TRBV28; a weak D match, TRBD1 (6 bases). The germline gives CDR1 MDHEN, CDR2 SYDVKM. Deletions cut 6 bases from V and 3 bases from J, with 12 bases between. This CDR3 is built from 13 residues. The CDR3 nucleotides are TGTGCCAGCAGGGGGGACATCGGCTACGAGCAGTACTTC. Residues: CASRGDIGYEQYF.

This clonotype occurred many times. CDR3 region: CASSYSGTALYEQYF. For the CDR3, the DNA is TGTGCCAGCAGTTACTCTGGGACAGCGCTCTACGAGCAGTACTTC. The genes are TRBV6-5 and TRBJ2-7; 7 bases are shared with TRBD1. This CDR3 comprises 15 residues. Germline V gives CDR1 MNHEY, CDR2 SVGAGI. V lost 0 bases, J lost 3 bases, and 5 bases stayed unmatched.

The CDR3 coding sequence is TGCAGTGCTAGAGAGGGGGTTCAGCCCCAGCATTTT. Translating gives CSAREGVQPQHF. The chain couples TRBV20-1 to TRBJ1-5; possible D gene TRBD1, 5 bases. V was trimmed by 0 bases and J by 6 bases, leaving 6 bases between them. Germline V CDR1 and CDR2: DFQATT, SNEGSKA (reference sequence). The CDR3 extends over 12 amino acids.